Listed here is a single TCR beta chain. These data come from a study of blood T cell repertoires in COVID-19. Across the whole study: The study drew acute and convalescent COVID-19 samples from the United States, Italy and Spain. T cells, B-cell-depleted T cells, or PBMCs supplied cDNA or gDNA.

Germline lookup yields CDR1 MDHEN and CDR2 SYDVKM. Trimming took 3 bases from V and 7 from J, leaving 10 bases between them. The CDR3 covers 14 residues. The data were produced by immunoSEQ multiplex PCR, yet TCRdb's version contains in-frame clones alone and is incomplete. The profile shows roughly 310,000 clones, 90% of them singletons. The chain links TRBV28 to TRBJ1-6; weak D call: TRBD1 (5 bases). The specimen sequenced was peripheral blood. This receptor was identified in a woman aged 30 to 39 with COVID-19, enrolled during active disease. CDR3 region: CASSFRQSNSPLHF. In DNA form, the CDR3 reads TGTGCCAGCAGTTTCCGACAGTCGAATTCACCCCTCCACTTT.